This TCR beta chain was observed in a study of regulatory T cells in long-lasting Graves disease. The length of the CDR3 is 14 residues. V gave up 1 base and J gave up 1 base, with 9 bases separating them. Germline CDR1 reads DFQATT; CDR2 reads SNEGSKA (reference sequence). Assembly of TCR beta libraries relied on iRepertoire HTBI primers together with Arm-PCR of CDR3 regions. Using its own MiXCR run on the multiplex PCR reads, TCRdb lists one record per CDR3 protein. The table lists some 280,000 distinct CDR3 sequences, 20% to 25% of them singletons. Study results and caveats: Sample size was small, which may have lowered accuracy.

Time point defined: persistent/refractory GD, antithyroid drugs over 5 years with positive TRAb. Extracted RNA from PBMCs served as the source of the TCR library. About this clonotype: Its antigen is still unknown.

This clonotype was obtained from a female donor with Graves disease. Material: peripheral blood mononuclear cells (PBMCs), obtained when the disease was refractory, from a patient treated with antithyroid drugs. The chain uses TRBV20-1 and TRBJ2-3; weak D call: TRBD2 (6 bases). CDR3 protein: CSARVIAGTDTQYF. For the CDR3, the DNA is TGCAGTGCTAGAGTGATAGCGGGCACAGATACGCAGTATTTT.